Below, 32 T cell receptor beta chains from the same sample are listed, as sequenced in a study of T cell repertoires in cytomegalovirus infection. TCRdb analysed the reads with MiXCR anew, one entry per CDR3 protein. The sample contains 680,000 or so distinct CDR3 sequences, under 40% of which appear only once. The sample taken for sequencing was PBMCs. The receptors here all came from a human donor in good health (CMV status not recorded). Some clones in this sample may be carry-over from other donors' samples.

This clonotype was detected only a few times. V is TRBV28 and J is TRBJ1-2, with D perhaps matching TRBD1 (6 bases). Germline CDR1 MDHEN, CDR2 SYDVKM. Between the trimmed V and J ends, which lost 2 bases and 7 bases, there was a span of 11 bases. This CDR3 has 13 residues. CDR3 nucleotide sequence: TGTGCCAGCAGTTTACGTTCAGGGGCTGGCTACACCTTC. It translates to CASSLRSGAGYTF.

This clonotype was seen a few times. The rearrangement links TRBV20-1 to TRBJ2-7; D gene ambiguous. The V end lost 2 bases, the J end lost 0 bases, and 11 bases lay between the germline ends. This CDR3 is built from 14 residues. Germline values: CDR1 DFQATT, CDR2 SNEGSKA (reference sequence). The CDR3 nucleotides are TGCAGTGCTAGATCTAGTCGCGACTCCTACGAGCAGTACTTC. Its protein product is CSARSSRDSYEQYF.

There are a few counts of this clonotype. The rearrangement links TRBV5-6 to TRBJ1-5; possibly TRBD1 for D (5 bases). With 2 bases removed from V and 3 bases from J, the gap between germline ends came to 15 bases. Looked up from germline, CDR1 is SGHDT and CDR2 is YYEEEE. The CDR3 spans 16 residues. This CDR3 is CASSFGRGTTNQPQHF. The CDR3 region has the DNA TGTGCCAGCAGCTTCGGGCGGGGGACCACCAATCAGCCCCAGCATTTT.

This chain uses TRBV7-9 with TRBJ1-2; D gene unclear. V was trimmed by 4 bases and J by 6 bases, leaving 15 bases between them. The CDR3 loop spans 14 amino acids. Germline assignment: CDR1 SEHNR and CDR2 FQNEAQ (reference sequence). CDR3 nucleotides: TGTGCCAGCAGCTCCCTCCAATTAGGGCATGGCTACACCTTC. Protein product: CASSSLQLGHGYTF.

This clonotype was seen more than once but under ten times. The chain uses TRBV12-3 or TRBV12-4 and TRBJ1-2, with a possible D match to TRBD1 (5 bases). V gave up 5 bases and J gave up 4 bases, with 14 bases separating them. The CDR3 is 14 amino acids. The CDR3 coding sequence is TGTGCCAGCAGTGCCGGGACCGCTGCCTATGGCTACACCTTC. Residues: CASSAGTAAYGYTF.

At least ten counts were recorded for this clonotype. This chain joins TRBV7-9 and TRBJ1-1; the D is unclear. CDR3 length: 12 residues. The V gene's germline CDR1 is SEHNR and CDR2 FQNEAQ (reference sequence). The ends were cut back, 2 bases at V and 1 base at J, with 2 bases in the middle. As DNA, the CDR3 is TGTGCCAGCAGCTTACAGAACACTGAAGCTTTCTTT. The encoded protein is CASSLQNTEAFF.

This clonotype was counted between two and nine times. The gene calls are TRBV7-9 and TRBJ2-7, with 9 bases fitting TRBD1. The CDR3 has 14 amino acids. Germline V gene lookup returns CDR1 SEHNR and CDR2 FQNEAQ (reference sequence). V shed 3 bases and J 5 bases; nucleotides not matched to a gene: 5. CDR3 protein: CASSFRDRADEQYF. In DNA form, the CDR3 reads TGTGCCAGCAGCTTCCGGGACAGGGCGGACGAGCAGTACTTC. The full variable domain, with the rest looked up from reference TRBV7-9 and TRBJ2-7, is DTGVSQNPRHKITKRGQNVTFRCDPISEHNRLYWYRQTLGQGPEFLTYFQNEAQLEKSRLLSDRFSAERPKGSFSTLEIQRTEQGDSAMYLCASSFRDRADEQYFGPGTRLTVT.

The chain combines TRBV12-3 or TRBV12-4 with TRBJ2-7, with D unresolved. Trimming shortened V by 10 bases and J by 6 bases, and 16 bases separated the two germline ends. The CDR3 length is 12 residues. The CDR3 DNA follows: TGTGCCACCGCCTCTGAGTCGGGCGAGCAGTACTTC. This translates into CATASESGEQYF.

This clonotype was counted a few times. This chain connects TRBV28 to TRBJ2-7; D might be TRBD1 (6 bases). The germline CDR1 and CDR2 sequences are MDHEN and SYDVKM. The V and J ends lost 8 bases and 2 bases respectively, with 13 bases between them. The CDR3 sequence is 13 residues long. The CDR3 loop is CASLQGQPYEQYF. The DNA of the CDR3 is TGTGCCAGCCTACAGGGACAACCCTACGAGCAGTACTTC.

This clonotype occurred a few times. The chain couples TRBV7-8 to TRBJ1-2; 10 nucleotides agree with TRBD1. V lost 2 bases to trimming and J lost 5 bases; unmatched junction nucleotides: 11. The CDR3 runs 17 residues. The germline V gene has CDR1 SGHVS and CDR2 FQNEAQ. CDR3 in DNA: TGTGCCAGCAGCTTAAGGCGGGTGGACAGGGGGTCTTATGGCTACACCTTC. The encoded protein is CASSLRRVDRGSYGYTF.

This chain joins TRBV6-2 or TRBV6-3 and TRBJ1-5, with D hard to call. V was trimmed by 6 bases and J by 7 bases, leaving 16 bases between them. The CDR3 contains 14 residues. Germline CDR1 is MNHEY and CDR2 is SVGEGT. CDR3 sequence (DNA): TGTGCCAGCAGCCGTGCGTTAGGGAACCAGCCCCAGCATTTT. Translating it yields CASSRALGNQPQHF.

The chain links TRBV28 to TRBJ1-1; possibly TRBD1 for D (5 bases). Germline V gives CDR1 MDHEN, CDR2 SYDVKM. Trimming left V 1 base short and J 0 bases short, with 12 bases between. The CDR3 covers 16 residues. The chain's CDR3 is CASSLSMGVLNTEAFF. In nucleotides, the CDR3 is TGTGCCAGCAGTTTATCAATGGGGGTCCTGAACACTGAAGCTTTCTTT. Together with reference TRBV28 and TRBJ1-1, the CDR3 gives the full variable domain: DVKVTQSSRYLVKRTGEKVFLECVQDMDHENMFWYRQDPGLGLRLIYFSYDVKMKEKGDIPEGYSVSREKKERFSLILESASTNQTSMYLCASSLSMGVLNTEAFFGQGTRLTVV.

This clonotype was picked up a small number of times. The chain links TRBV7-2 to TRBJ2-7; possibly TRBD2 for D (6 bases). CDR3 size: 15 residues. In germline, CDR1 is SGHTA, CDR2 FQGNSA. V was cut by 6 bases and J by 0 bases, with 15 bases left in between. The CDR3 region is CASRAGWESSYEQYF. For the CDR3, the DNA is TGTGCCAGCAGGGCGGGGTGGGAGAGCTCCTACGAGCAGTACTTC. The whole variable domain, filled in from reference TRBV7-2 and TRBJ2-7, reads GAGVSQSPSNKVTEKGKDVELRCDPISGHTALYWYRQSLGQGLEFLIYFQGNSAPDKSGLPSDRFSAERTGGSVSTLTIQRTQQEDSAVYLCASRAGWESSYEQYFGPGTRLTVT.

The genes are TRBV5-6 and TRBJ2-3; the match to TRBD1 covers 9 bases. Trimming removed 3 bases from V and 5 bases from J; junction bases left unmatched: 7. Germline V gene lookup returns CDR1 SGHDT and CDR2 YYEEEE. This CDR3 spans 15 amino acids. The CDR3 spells CASSYLQGAGDTQYF. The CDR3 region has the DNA TGTGCCAGCAGCTACCTACAGGGGGCCGGAGATACGCAGTATTTT.

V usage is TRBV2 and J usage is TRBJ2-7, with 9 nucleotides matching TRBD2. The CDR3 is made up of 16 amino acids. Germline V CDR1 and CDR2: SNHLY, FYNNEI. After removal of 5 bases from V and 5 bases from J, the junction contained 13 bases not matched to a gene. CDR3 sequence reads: CASSLGRAGGKNEQYF. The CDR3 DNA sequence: TGTGCCAGCAGTCTCGGGAGGGCGGGGGGGAAGAACGAGCAGTACTTC. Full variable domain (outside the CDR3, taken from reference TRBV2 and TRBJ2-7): EPEVTQTPSHQVTQMGQEVILRCVPISNHLYFYWYRQILGQKVEFLVSFYNNEISEKSEIFDDQFSVERPDGSNFTLKIRSTKLEDSAMYFCASSLGRAGGKNEQYFGPGTRLTVT.

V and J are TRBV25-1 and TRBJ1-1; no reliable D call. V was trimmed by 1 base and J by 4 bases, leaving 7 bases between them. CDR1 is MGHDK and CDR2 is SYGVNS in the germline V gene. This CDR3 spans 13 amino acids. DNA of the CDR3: TGTGCCAGCAGTGAATTGATCGGCACTGAAGCTTTCTTT. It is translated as CASSELIGTEAFF. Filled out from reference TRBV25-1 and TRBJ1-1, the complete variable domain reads EADIYQTPRYLVIGTGKKITLECSQTMGHDKMYWYQQDPGMELHLIHYSYGVNSTEKGDLSSESTVSRIRTEHFPLTLESARPSHTSQYLCASSELIGTEAFFGQGTRLTVV.

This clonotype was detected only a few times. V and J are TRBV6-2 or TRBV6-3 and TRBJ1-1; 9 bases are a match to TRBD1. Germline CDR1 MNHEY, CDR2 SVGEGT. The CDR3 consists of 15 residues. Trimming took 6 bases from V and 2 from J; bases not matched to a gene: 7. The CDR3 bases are TGTGCCAGCAGGACAGGGGGTCTCGGAAACACTGAAGCTTTCTTT. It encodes CASRTGGLGNTEAFF.

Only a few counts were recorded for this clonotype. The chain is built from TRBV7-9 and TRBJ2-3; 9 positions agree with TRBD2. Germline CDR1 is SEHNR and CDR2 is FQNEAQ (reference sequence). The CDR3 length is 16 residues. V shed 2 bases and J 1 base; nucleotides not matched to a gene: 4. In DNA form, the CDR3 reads TGTGCCAGCAGCTTAACCCAGCGGGGGGGCACAGATACGCAGTATTTT. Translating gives CASSLTQRGGTDTQYF.

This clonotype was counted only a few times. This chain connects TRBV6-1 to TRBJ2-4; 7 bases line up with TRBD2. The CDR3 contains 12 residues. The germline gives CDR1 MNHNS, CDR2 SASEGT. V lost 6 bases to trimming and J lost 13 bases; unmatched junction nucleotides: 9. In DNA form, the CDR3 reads TGTGCCAGCAGCCATTTGGACGGGGGGCAGTACTTC. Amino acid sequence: CASSHLDGGQYF.

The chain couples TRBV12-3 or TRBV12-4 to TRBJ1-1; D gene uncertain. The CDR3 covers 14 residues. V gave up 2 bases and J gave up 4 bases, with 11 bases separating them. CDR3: CASSLQGLSTEAFF. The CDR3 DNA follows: TGTGCCAGCAGTTTACAAGGATTAAGCACTGAAGCTTTCTTT.

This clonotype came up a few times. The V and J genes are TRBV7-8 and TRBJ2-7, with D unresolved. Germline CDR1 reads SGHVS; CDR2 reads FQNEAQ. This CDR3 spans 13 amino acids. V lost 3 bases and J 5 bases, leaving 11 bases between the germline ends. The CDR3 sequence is CASSLLTEDEQYF. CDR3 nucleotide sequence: TGTGCCAGCAGCTTGCTTACAGAGGACGAGCAGTACTTC.

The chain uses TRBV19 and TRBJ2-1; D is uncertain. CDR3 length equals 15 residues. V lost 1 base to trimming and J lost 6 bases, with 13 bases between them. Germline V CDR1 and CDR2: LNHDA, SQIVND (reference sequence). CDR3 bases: TGTGCCAGTAGTATAGTGGTAAGTCCGGCCAATGAGCAGTTCTTC. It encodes CASSIVVSPANEQFF.

CDR3 residues: CASSASGNTGELFF. CDR3 sequence (DNA): TGCGCCAGCAGTGCTAGCGGAAACACCGGGGAGCTGTTTTTT. The V call is TRBV10-2, the J call TRBJ2-2; 7 bases are a match to TRBD2. In germline, CDR1 is WSHSY, CDR2 SAAADI. The J segment lost 2 bases and the V segment lost 4 bases, leaving 1 base of the junction unmatched. This CDR3 comprises 14 residues.

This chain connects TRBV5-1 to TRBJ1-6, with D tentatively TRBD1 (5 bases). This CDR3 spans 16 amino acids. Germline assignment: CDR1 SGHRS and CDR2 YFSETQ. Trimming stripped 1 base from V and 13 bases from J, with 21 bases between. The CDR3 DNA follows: TGCGCCAGCAGCTTGCGGGTAGAGGGGATCCTGGATCCCCTCCACTTT. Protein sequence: CASSLRVEGILDPLHF.

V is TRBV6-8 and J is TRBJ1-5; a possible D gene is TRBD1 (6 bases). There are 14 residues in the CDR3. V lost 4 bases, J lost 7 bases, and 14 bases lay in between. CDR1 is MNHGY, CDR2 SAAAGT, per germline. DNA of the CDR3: TGTGCCAGCAGTTTAGCGGCAGGGGCCCAGCCCCAGCATTTT. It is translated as CASSLAAGAQPQHF.

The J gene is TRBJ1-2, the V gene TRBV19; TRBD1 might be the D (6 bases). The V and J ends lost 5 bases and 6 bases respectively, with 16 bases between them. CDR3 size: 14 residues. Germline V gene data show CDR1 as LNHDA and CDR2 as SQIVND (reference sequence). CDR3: CASSGLQGGDGYTF. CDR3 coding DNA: TGTGCCAGTAGTGGGTTACAGGGAGGAGATGGCTACACCTTC.

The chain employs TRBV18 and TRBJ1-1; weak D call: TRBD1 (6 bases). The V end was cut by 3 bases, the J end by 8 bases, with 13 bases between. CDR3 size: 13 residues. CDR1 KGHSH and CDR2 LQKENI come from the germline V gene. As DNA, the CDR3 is TGTGCCAGCTCACCCCGGCACAGGGAGGAAGCTTTCTTT. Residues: CASSPRHREEAFF.

CDR3 in DNA: TGTGCCAGCAGTCCATCTACGCGGTTAAGGGCTGAAGCTTTCTTT. This gives the protein CASSPSTRLRAEAFF. V and J are TRBV28 and TRBJ1-1; D gene unclear. Trimming shortened V by 5 bases and J by 6 bases, and 19 bases separated the two germline ends. In germline, CDR1 is MDHEN, CDR2 SYDVKM. CDR3 length: 15 amino acids.

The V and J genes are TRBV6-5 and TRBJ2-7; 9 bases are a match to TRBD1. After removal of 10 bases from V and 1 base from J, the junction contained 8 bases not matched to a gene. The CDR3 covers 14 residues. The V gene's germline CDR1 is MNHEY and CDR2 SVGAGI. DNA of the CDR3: TGTGCCACATCGGGCGGGACAGGGTCCTACGAGCAGTACTTC. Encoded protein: CATSGGTGSYEQYF.

This CDR3 is CASSLSWGANEQFF. CDR3 DNA: TGTGCCAGCAGCTTAAGTTGGGGGGCGAATGAGCAGTTCTTC. The chain uses TRBV11-3 and TRBJ2-1; D might be TRBD1 or TRBD2, each matching 6 bases. Looked up from germline, CDR1 is SGHNT and CDR2 is YENEEA. Trimming shortened V by 2 bases and J by 7 bases, and 12 bases separated the two germline ends. CDR3 length equals 14 residues.

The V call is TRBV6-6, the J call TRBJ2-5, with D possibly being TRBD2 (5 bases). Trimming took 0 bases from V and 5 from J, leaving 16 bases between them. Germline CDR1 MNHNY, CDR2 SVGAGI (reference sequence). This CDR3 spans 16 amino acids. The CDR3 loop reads CASSYSGLARDETQYF. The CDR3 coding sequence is TGTGCCAGCAGTTACTCTGGGCTAGCTAGGGATGAGACCCAGTACTTC.

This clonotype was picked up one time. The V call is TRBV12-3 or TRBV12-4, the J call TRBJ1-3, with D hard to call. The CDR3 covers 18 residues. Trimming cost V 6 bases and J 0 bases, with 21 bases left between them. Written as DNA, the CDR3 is TGTGCCAGCAGCCCCCACCCCCTGACTCCTAGCTCTGGAAACACCATATATTTT. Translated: CASSPHPLTPSSGNTIYF.